The T cell receptor (beta chain) under discussion was sequenced for a study of blood T cell repertoires in COVID-19. Clones were sequenced by immunoSEQ multiplex PCR, and TCRdb holds only the in-frame ones, with some missing. Found here are 250,000 to 300,000 clones, 89% of them singletons; the top ten hold about 0.94%. The CDR3 covers 13 residues. V lost 2 bases, J lost 14 bases, and 6 bases stayed unmatched. CDR1 and CDR2 from the germline V gene are MNHEY and SMNVEV (reference sequence). The J gene is TRBJ2-1, the V gene TRBV27, with 10 bases aligning to TRBD2. Sequencing was performed on peripheral blood. The sequence came from a woman in her forties who had recovered from COVID-19. The CDR3: CASSLGASGREFF. In nucleotides, the CDR3 is TGTGCCAGCAGTTTAGGGGCTAGCGGGAGAGAGTTCTTC.